Listed below are T cell receptor beta chains from one sample, sequenced in a study of blood T cell repertoires in COVID-19. TCRdb's copy holds only in-frame clones and misses some; the assay was immunoSEQ multiplex PCR. This sample carries nearly 95,000 clones, roughly 87% of them seen once, and the ten largest clones take around 4.5%. The specimen sequenced was peripheral blood. The receptors derive from a woman older than 75 with acute or convalescent COVID-19. Both conserved end residues are part of each CDR3. D genes are given only for firm matches. Clone size, where shown, is once, few, many, or a class for clones that have expanded.

clone size,V gene,J gene,D gene,CDR3 DNA,CDR3 protein
-,TRBV5-1,TRBJ1-4,TRBD1,TGCGCCAGCAGCTTGACAGGGGGCGCCGAAAAACTGTTTTTT,CASSLTGGAEKLFF
-,TRBV19,TRBJ2-1,-,TGTGCCAGTAGTAGCGGGGCCAATGAGCAGTTCTTC,CASSSGANEQFF
once,TRBV19,TRBJ1-5,-,TGTGCCACCAGAAGGAGCGCCTATAGCAATCAGCCCCAGCATTTT,CATRRSAYSNQPQHF
few,TRBV6-5,TRBJ2-7,TRBD1,TGTGCCGCCAGCCCCACGACAGGGCTCGAGCAGTACTTC,CAASPTTGLEQYF
-,TRBV27,TRBJ2-7,-,TGTGCCAGCGGAAGGAAGGCGGACAGTATCTACGAGCAGTACTTC,CASGRKADSIYEQYF
-,TRBV7-9,TRBJ1-1,TRBD1,TGTGCCAGCAGCACAGGACAGGGGGCCCCGAACACTGAAGCTTTCTTT,CASSTGQGAPNTEAFF
once,TRBV7-8,TRBJ1-5,TRBD1,TGTGCCAGCAGGGGCGGGACAGAGAATCAGCCCCAGCATTTT,CASRGGTENQPQHF
once,TRBV4-3,TRBJ1-1,TRBD1,TGCGCCAGCAGCCAAGTGGGACAGTACGGGACTGAAGCTTTCTTT,CASSQVGQYGTEAFF
few,TRBV3-1/TRBV3-2,TRBJ1-6,-,TGTGCCAGCAGCCTACTAACGACGCCCCTCCACTTT,CASSLLTTPLHF
-,TRBV6-5,TRBJ2-7,-,TGTGCCAGCAGACCTACGGGACTCGTTAACTACGAGCAGTACTTC,CASRPTGLVNYEQYF
-,TRBV5-1,TRBJ2-7,-,TGCGCCAGCAGCTTGTTCGGGAGCAGCGAGCAGTACTTC,CASSLFGSSEQYF
-,TRBV6-2/TRBV6-3,TRBJ2-2,-,TGTGCCAGCAGTTACTCGATTGGGGGCATTCGCACCGGGGAGCTGTTTTTT,CASSYSIGGIRTGELFF
-,TRBV30,TRBJ2-2,-,TGTGCCTGGACGAAGGGGGGGGTTCGCGGGGAGCTGTTTTTT,CAWTKGGVRGELFF
few,TRBV2,TRBJ1-2,-,TGTGCCAGCTCTGGGGGCTTCTATGGCTACACCTTC,CASSGGFYGYTF
-,TRBV10-3,TRBJ2-2,-,TGTGCCATCAGTCCGACAGCCACGAACACCGGGGAGCTGTTTTTT,CAISPTATNTGELFF
few,TRBV30,TRBJ2-1,TRBD2,TGTGCCTGGAGTGTAACTAGCGCAAATGAGCAGTTCTTC,CAWSVTSANEQFF
-,TRBV3-1/TRBV3-2,TRBJ1-2,-,TGTGCCAGCAGCCAAGTCGAGAATGGCTACACCTTC,CASSQVENGYTF
once,TRBV5-1,TRBJ1-1,-,TGCGCCAGCAGCTTGATCGGAGGTAGAATGAACACTGAAGCTTTCTTT,CASSLIGGRMNTEAFF
-,TRBV6-5,TRBJ1-2,TRBD1,TGTGCCAGCACCCCCGACAGGGTAATTTATGGCTACACCTTC,CASTPDRVIYGYTF
-,TRBV4-1,TRBJ1-1,-,TGCGCCAGCAGCCAAGAGGTACCGGACACTGAAGCTTTCTTT,CASSQEVPDTEAFF
few,TRBV27,TRBJ2-3,-,TGTGCCAGCAGTTCCTCCCTCAAATTCACTAGCACAGATACGCAGTATTTT,CASSSSLKFTSTDTQYF
few,TRBV9,TRBJ2-1,TRBD1,TGTGCCAGCAGCGTCTCGGACAGGGTGAAGTTCTTC,CASSVSDRVKFF